Listed below are T cell receptor beta chains from one sample, sequenced in a study of molecular identifiers for immune sequencing clone quantification. TCRdb re-derived calls from the PCR reads in MiXCR, one entry per CDR3 protein. The data hold about 630,000 distinct CDR3 sequences, with about 25% observed a single time. The sequencing input was naive CD8+ T cells from blood, with Jurkat cell RNA spiked in. The receptors were sampled from a human donor in good health. Some libraries in this study had Jurkat cell RNA spiked in. Both conserved end residues are part of each CDR3. D genes are given only for firm matches. The listing skips clone size in some rows; elsewhere it reads once, few, many or a size class.

CDR3aa: CASSLWTSVSTDTQYF; CDR3nt: TGTGCCAGCAGCCTTTGGACTAGCGTTAGCACAGATACGCAGTATTTT; j_gene: TRBJ2-3; v_gene: TRBV5-5; d_gene: TRBD2; abundance: many
CDR3aa: CASRSRGYEQYF; CDR3nt: TGTGCCAGCCGTTCACGGGGCTACGAGCAGTACTTC; j_gene: TRBJ2-7; v_gene: TRBV27; d_gene: -; abundance: few
CDR3aa: CASSPPRGANSNTDTQYF; CDR3nt: TGTGCCAGCAGCCCGCCCAGGGGGGCCAACTCGAACACAGATACGCAGTATTTT; j_gene: TRBJ2-3; v_gene: TRBV7-9; d_gene: -; abundance: many
CDR3aa: CASKAGGGWSAQYF; CDR3nt: TGTGCCAGCAAAGCCGGGGGGGGGTGGTCGGCCCAGTACTTC; j_gene: TRBJ2-5; v_gene: TRBV2; d_gene: TRBD2; abundance: few
CDR3aa: CASSKWGSAGYEQYF; CDR3nt: TGTGCCAGCAGCAAATGGGGCTCGGCAGGTTACGAGCAGTACTTC; j_gene: TRBJ2-7; v_gene: TRBV21-1; d_gene: -; abundance: -
CDR3aa: CASSEGGAATSYEQYF; CDR3nt: TGTGCCAGCAGTGAAGGAGGGGCGGCGACTTCCTACGAGCAGTACTTC; j_gene: TRBJ2-7; v_gene: TRBV2; d_gene: -; abundance: -
CDR3aa: CASSYSWEAGYEQYF; CDR3nt: TGTGCCAGCAGTTACTCGTGGGAGGCCGGCTACGAGCAGTACTTC; j_gene: TRBJ2-7; v_gene: TRBV6-5; d_gene: -; abundance: many
CDR3aa: CTSSQRRERVTDTQYF; CDR3nt: TGTACCAGCAGCCAAAGGCGGGAGAGGGTGACAGATACGCAGTATTTT; j_gene: TRBJ2-3; v_gene: TRBV14; d_gene: TRBD2; abundance: once
CDR3aa: CASSQDVRGAYEQYF; CDR3nt: TGCGCCAGCAGCCAAGATGTAAGGGGAGCCTACGAGCAGTACTTC; j_gene: TRBJ2-7; v_gene: TRBV4-3; d_gene: -; abundance: few
CDR3aa: CASSNMDGYEQYF; CDR3nt: TGTGCCAGCAGTAACATGGACGGCTACGAGCAGTACTTC; j_gene: TRBJ2-7; v_gene: TRBV6-2/TRBV6-3; d_gene: -; abundance: -
CDR3aa: CATRQGKNTQYF; CDR3nt: TGTGCCACTCGACAGGGGAAAAACACTCAGTACTTC; j_gene: TRBJ2-4; v_gene: TRBV6-2/TRBV6-3; d_gene: TRBD1; abundance: -
CDR3aa: CASSQATGGRDTQYF; CDR3nt: TGCGCCAGCAGCCAAGCCACAGGGGGTAGAGATACGCAGTATTTT; j_gene: TRBJ2-3; v_gene: TRBV4-3; d_gene: TRBD1; abundance: few
CDR3aa: CSVEDHSWATDTQYF; CDR3nt: TGCAGCGTTGAAGATCACAGCTGGGCCACAGATACGCAGTATTTT; j_gene: TRBJ2-3; v_gene: TRBV29-1; d_gene: -; abundance: -
CDR3aa: CAWSRDGGYEQYF; CDR3nt: TGTGCCTGGAGCCGGGACGGAGGCTACGAGCAGTACTTC; j_gene: TRBJ2-7; v_gene: TRBV30; d_gene: -; abundance: many
CDR3aa: CASSADEGRGYYTDTQYF; CDR3nt: TGTGCCAGCAGCGCCGATGAAGGGCGGGGGTACTACACAGATACGCAGTATTTT; j_gene: TRBJ2-3; v_gene: TRBV7-2; d_gene: TRBD2; abundance: -
CDR3aa: CATRMGPGTGELFF; CDR3nt: TGTGCCACTAGGATGGGTCCGGGAACCGGGGAGCTGTTTTTT; j_gene: TRBJ2-2; v_gene: TRBV2; d_gene: -; abundance: many
CDR3aa: CASSRSRDAYGYTF; CDR3nt: TGTGCCAGCAGTCGCTCCAGGGACGCCTATGGCTACACCTTC; j_gene: TRBJ1-2; v_gene: TRBV11-2; d_gene: -; abundance: -
CDR3aa: CAGGCGGGSGDTIYF; CDR3nt: TGTGCCGGCGGTTGCGGAGGGGGCTCTGGGGACACCATATATTTT; j_gene: TRBJ1-3; v_gene: TRBV6-6; d_gene: TRBD1; abundance: -
CDR3aa: CATSIRDRNIQETQYF; CDR3nt: TGTGCCACCAGCATCCGGGACAGGAATATACAAGAGACCCAGTACTTC; j_gene: TRBJ2-5; v_gene: TRBV15; d_gene: TRBD1; abundance: once
CDR3aa: CAWSPTGYEQYF; CDR3nt: TGTGCCTGGAGTCCCACCGGCTACGAGCAGTACTTC; j_gene: TRBJ2-7; v_gene: TRBV30; d_gene: -; abundance: many
CDR3aa: CASSNGPFGKSGELFF; CDR3nt: TGTGCCAGCAGTAATGGCCCATTTGGAAAAAGCGGGGAGCTGTTTTTT; j_gene: TRBJ2-2; v_gene: TRBV6-2/TRBV6-3; d_gene: -; abundance: few
CDR3aa: CATWDHSSYNEQFF; CDR3nt: TGTGCCACATGGGATCACAGCTCCTACAATGAGCAGTTCTTC; j_gene: TRBJ2-1; v_gene: TRBV19; d_gene: -; abundance: many
CDR3aa: CASSYSEGSNTEAFF; CDR3nt: TGTGCCAGCAGTTACTCGGAAGGGTCGAACACTGAAGCTTTCTTT; j_gene: TRBJ1-1; v_gene: TRBV6-5; d_gene: -; abundance: few
CDR3aa: CSVDWTGSTEAFF; CDR3nt: TGCAGCGTTGATTGGACAGGGTCCACTGAAGCTTTCTTT; j_gene: TRBJ1-1; v_gene: TRBV29-1; d_gene: TRBD1; abundance: many
CDR3aa: CASTPLRQISEAFF; CDR3nt: TGTGCCAGCACCCCCCTCCGGCAGATATCTGAAGCTTTCTTT; j_gene: TRBJ1-1; v_gene: TRBV9; d_gene: -; abundance: many